The source of this T cell receptor (beta chain) is a study of blood T cells in healthy people across ages. PBMCs, at least 6 million per sample, were isolated. Per sample, extraction of total RNA gave at least 5.5 micrograms in every case. The second PCR ran roughly 7 to 12 cycles with a sample-barcoded 5' primer and J-beta primers. In TCRdb, the 5' RACE reads were re-called with MiXCR into one record per CDR3 protein. The sample lists about 680,000 distinct CDR3 sequences, approximately 49% occurring once. In this sample, this clonotype turned up a few times. Its antigen is unidentified. Trimming took 3 bases from V and 7 from J; bases not matched to a gene: 11. The CDR3 extends over 15 amino acids. The study's findings and limits: Per-million-T-cell TCR beta diversity fell roughly linearly with age.

The chain employs TRBV12-3 or TRBV12-4 and TRBJ2-7; TRBD2 matches at 8 bases. The source is a woman in her fifties or sixties in good health. Sequenced sample: blood. The CDR3, as DNA: TGTGCCAGCAGTTTGTCGAGCGGGAGTTACAATGAGCAGTACTTC. Encoded protein: CASSLSSGSYNEQYF.